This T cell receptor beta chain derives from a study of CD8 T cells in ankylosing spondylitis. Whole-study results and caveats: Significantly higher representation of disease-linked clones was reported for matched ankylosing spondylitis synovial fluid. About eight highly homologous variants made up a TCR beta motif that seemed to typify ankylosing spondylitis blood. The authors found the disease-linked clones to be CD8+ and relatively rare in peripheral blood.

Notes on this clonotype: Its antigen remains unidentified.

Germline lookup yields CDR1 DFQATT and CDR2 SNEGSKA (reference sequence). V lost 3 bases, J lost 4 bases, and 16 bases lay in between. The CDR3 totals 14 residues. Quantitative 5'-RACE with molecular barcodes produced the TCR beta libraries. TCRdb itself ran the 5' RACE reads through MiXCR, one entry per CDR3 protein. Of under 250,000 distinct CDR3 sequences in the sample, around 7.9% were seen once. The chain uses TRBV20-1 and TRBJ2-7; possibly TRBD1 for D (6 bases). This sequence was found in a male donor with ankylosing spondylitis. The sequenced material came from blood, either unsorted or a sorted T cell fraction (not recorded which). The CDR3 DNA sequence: TGCAGTGCTAGGATGGCAGGGGCGAGGTACGAGCAGTACTTC. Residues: CSARMAGARYEQYF.